This passage covers 9 T cell receptor beta chains from one sample sequenced in a study of blood T cell repertoires in COVID-19. Method: immunoSEQ multiplex PCR; TCRdb's copy keeps in-frame clones and lacks some. The sample records roughly 200,000 clones, less than 90% being singletons. The sample comprised PBMCs or T cells enriched from blood (not recorded which). All receptors derive from a woman under 40 who had been exposed to COVID-19.

Regarding this clone: The same CDR3 is also encoded by other DNA sequences in this sample. The CDR3 region has the DNA TGCGCCAGCAGCTTGGGGGCGGGTGAAAAACTGTTTTTT. Encoded protein: CASSLGAGEKLFF. The J gene is TRBJ1-4, the V gene TRBV5-1; no firm D call. This CDR3 contains 13 residues. V dropped 0 bases and J dropped 7 bases, with 7 bases sitting between them. Looked up from germline, CDR1 is SGHRS and CDR2 is YFSETQ.

The V and J genes are TRBV5-8 and TRBJ2-4; possible D gene TRBD1, 5 bases. CDR1 and CDR2 from the germline V gene are SGHTS and YDEGEE. Trimming took off 1 base at V and 2 bases at J, with 13 bases between the two ends. The CDR3 consists of 16 residues. CDR3 DNA: TGTGCCAGCAGCTTGATGGGGCGGTCGACCAAAAACATTCAGTACTTC. Protein: CASSLMGRSTKNIQYF.

V usage is TRBV6-1 and J usage is TRBJ2-7; TRBD1 might be the D (5 bases). Trimming pared 2 bases from V and 1 base from J, leaving 9 bases between. The CDR3 has 14 residues. Germline CDR1 reads MNHNS; CDR2 reads SASEGT. CDR3 nucleotide sequence: TGTGCCAGCAGTGAAATTAAGGGGTCCTACGAGCAGTACTTC. Translating gives CASSEIKGSYEQYF.

This rearrangement joins TRBV18 to TRBJ1-3, with D hard to call. The V gene's germline CDR1 is KGHSH and CDR2 LQKENI. The CDR3 sequence is 19 residues long. V lost 3 bases and J 0 bases, leaving 21 bases between the germline ends. The CDR3 protein is CASSPKPLNHGSSGNTIYF. The CDR3 region has the DNA TGTGCCAGCTCACCTAAACCCCTCAATCACGGGAGCTCTGGAAACACCATATATTTT.

V usage is TRBV27 and J usage is TRBJ1-2; TRBD1 aligns across 10 bases. Looked up from germline, CDR1 is MNHEY and CDR2 is SMNVEV (reference sequence). The CDR3 extends over 14 amino acids. Unmatched junction bases numbered 1, after V lost 5 bases and J lost 1 base. CDR3 sequence (DNA): TGTGCCAGCAGTGACAGGGGGCTTAACTATGGCTACACCTTC. Amino acid sequence: CASSDRGLNYGYTF.

This chain uses TRBV4-2 with TRBJ1-5; D is undetermined. This CDR3 contains 17 residues. Looked up from germline, CDR1 is LGHNA and CDR2 is YNFKEQ. V lost 2 bases and J lost 2, with 16 bases in between. CDR3 amino acids: CASSQFLQSGGNQPQHF. The CDR3 nucleotides are TGTGCCAGCAGCCAATTTTTACAATCGGGAGGCAATCAGCCCCAGCATTTT.

Concerning this clone: One end of the junction varies from germline; a read error may be responsible. The J gene is TRBJ1-2, the V gene TRBV27; 7 nucleotides agree with TRBD1. This CDR3 contains 14 residues. CDR1 MNHEY and CDR2 SMNVEV come from the germline V gene (reference sequence). The DNA for the CDR3 is TGTGCCAGCAGTTTATTTCCGGGACAGACCGAGATGGGCTTC. Translating it yields CASSLFPGQTEMGF.

The chain couples TRBV4-1 to TRBJ1-5; 12 positions agree with TRBD1. The V and J ends lost 3 bases and 6 bases, in that order; junction bases with no gene match: 6. There are 16 residues in the CDR3. Germline V gene sequence: CDR1 MGHRA, CDR2 YSYEKL. The CDR3 DNA reads as TGCGCCAGCAGCCAGGACGGGACAGGGGGCGGTCAGCCCCAGCATTTT. This sequence encodes CASSQDGTGGGQPQHF.

The chain combines TRBV5-4 with TRBJ2-3, with TRBD2 identical over 7 bases. This CDR3 comprises 17 residues. J was trimmed by 2 bases and V by 7 bases; bases with no gene match: 16. Germline V lookup: CDR1 SGHNT, CDR2 YYREEE (reference sequence). The CDR3 nucleotides are TGTGCCAGCCACTGGGGGGGGACGCTAGCGGCCACAGATACGCAGTATTTT. This codes for CASHWGGTLAATDTQYF.